Shown below are 17 T cell receptor beta chains from a single sample sequenced in a study of T-cell reconstitution after alpha-beta-depleted transplantation in children. It was with unique molecular identifiers that the TCRbeta library was prepared. TCRdb called the PCR reads again in MiXCR, with one record for every CDR3 protein. The data hold about 540,000 distinct CDR3 sequences, with about a sixth observed a single time. The source material was PBMCs from the stem cell graft donor, sampled from the stem cell graft. The receptors were gathered from a human donor who donated a stem cell graft to a child with acute lymphoblastic leukemia.

This clonotype has only a few counts. V and J are TRBV7-2 and TRBJ2-1; D is unresolved. Trimming cost V 8 bases and J 3 bases, with 14 bases left between them. The CDR3 sequence is 14 residues long. Per the germline V gene, CDR1 is SGHTA and CDR2 is FQGNSA. The CDR3 DNA is TGTGCCAGCTCCGGTCGTTGGGACTACAATGAGCAGTTCTTC. It translates to CASSGRWDYNEQFF.

V and J are TRBV29-1 and TRBJ2-1; 10 bases match TRBD1. In germline, CDR1 is SQVTM, CDR2 ANQGSEA. The junction had 10 bases not matched to a gene; V was cut back by 5 bases and J by 3 bases. CDR3 length equals 16 residues. The CDR3 is CSVPPQGTGDYNEQFF. The CDR3 DNA follows: TGCAGCGTTCCCCCCCAGGGGACAGGGGACTACAATGAGCAGTTCTTC.

This clonotype was seen a few times. The chain combines TRBV6-1 with TRBJ2-2, with D possibly being TRBD2 (6 bases). CDR3 length equals 14 residues. The V gene lost 6 bases and the J gene lost 3 bases, with 11 bases spanning the gap. Looked up from germline, CDR1 is MNHNS and CDR2 is SASEGT. The CDR3 region is CASSSEGYTGELFF. The CDR3 DNA sequence: TGTGCCAGCAGCTCGGAGGGGTACACCGGGGAGCTGTTTTTT.

This clonotype has only a few counts. The J gene is TRBJ2-1, the V gene TRBV5-6; D is unresolved. Germline V gene data show CDR1 as SGHDT and CDR2 as YYEEEE. CDR3 size: 16 residues. The germline V and J ends were trimmed by 4 bases and 4 bases, with 18 bases remaining between them. This CDR3 is CASSPPPHPSYNEQFF. DNA of the CDR3: TGTGCCAGCAGCCCCCCGCCTCACCCATCTTACAATGAGCAGTTCTTC.

The chain is built from TRBV7-9 and TRBJ2-1; 7 bases line up with TRBD2. Germline trimming cut 7 bases from V and 8 bases from J; bases unmatched to any gene: 23. The CDR3 length is 18 residues. Germline V lookup: CDR1 SEHNR, CDR2 FQNEAQ (reference sequence). CDR3: CASTLRASGGYGAYEQFF. In nucleotides, the CDR3 is TGTGCCAGCACCCTAAGGGCTAGCGGAGGCTATGGGGCATATGAGCAGTTCTTC. The full variable domain, with the rest looked up from reference TRBV7-9 and TRBJ2-1, is DTGVSQNPRHKITKRGQNVTFRCDPISEHNRLYWYRQTLGQGPEFLTYFQNEAQLEKSRLLSDRFSAERPKGSFSTLEIQRTEQGDSAMYLCASTLRASGGYGAYEQFFGPGTRLTVL.

The chain links TRBV5-1 to TRBJ1-2; no reliable D call. The V gene lost 0 bases and the J gene lost 4 bases, with 13 bases spanning the gap. The V gene's germline CDR1 is SGHRS and CDR2 YFSETQ. The CDR3 has 15 amino acids. This CDR3 reads CASSLEIFPIYGYTF. CDR3 DNA: TGCGCCAGCAGCTTGGAAATCTTCCCGATCTATGGCTACACCTTC.

CDR3 sequence: CASSPKGRGQPSTDTQYF. CDR3 sequence (DNA): TGTGCCAGCAGTCCTAAGGGGCGAGGACAGCCTAGCACAGATACGCAGTATTTT. The chain carries TRBV12-3 or TRBV12-4 and TRBJ2-3, with D possibly being TRBD1 (6 bases). The CDR3 covers 18 residues. Trimming left V 5 bases short and J 0 bases short, with 21 bases between.

The chain uses TRBV9 and TRBJ2-1, with 7 bases identical to TRBD2. The CDR3 runs to 14 residues. V dropped 3 bases and J dropped 5; count of bases not matched to a gene: 5. Germline CDR1 SGDLS, CDR2 YYNGEE. CDR3 protein: CASSGSGLHNEQFF. The CDR3 DNA reads as TGTGCCAGCAGCGGGTCGGGACTACACAATGAGCAGTTCTTC. Using reference TRBV9 and TRBJ2-1 for the parts outside the CDR3, the full variable domain is DSGVTQTPKHLITATGQRVTLRCSPRSGDLSVYWYQQSLDQGLQFLIQYYNGEERAKGNILERFSAQQFPDLHSELNLSSLELGDSALYFCASSGSGLHNEQFFGPGTRLTVL.

This clonotype was observed a few times. The rearrangement links TRBV12-3 or TRBV12-4 to TRBJ2-7; D may be TRBD1 (5 bases). The CDR3 runs 15 residues. Trimming removed 8 bases from V and 0 bases from J, with 17 bases in between. The CDR3 bases are TGTGCCAGCTCCGGCAGGGCCCAATCCTCCTACGAGCAGTACTTC. Residues: CASSGRAQSSYEQYF.

The chain combines TRBV9 with TRBJ2-2; 7 nucleotides align to TRBD2. The germline gives CDR1 SGDLS, CDR2 YYNGEE. Trimming took 3 bases from V and 2 from J; bases not matched to a gene: 4. The CDR3 loop spans 15 amino acids. Here the CDR3 DNA reads TGTGCCAGCAGCGAGGGACTACCTAACACCGGGGAGCTGTTTTTT. It translates to CASSEGLPNTGELFF.

V usage is TRBV28 and J usage is TRBJ2-5; 10 bases align to TRBD2. Germline CDR1 and CDR2: MDHEN and SYDVKM. After removal of 2 bases from V and 2 bases from J, the junction contained 8 bases not matched to a gene. This CDR3 comprises 17 residues. The CDR3 DNA is TGTGCCAGCAGTTTAGGGCTAGCGGGAGTTAAACAAGAGACCCAGTACTTC. It is translated as CASSLGLAGVKQETQYF.

This clonotype appeared many times. DNA for the CDR3: TGTGCCAGCAATCGGGACTTATATAGCAATCAGCCCCAGCATTTT. Protein product: CASNRDLYSNQPQHF. This rearrangement joins TRBV12-3 or TRBV12-4 to TRBJ1-5, with a tentative D call TRBD1 (5 bases). Trimming cost V 7 bases and J 0 bases, with 13 bases left between them. CDR3 length: 15 amino acids.

The chain links TRBV4-1 to TRBJ1-1; 8 nucleotides agree with TRBD1. The CDR3 length is 13 residues. The germline gives CDR1 MGHRA, CDR2 YSYEKL. V lost 1 base and J lost 8; bases outside the gene matches: 3. The CDR3 is CASSQGGQEEAFF. The CDR3 coding sequence is TGCGCCAGCAGCCAAGGGGGACAGGAAGAAGCTTTCTTT.

This sequence joins TRBV20-1 and TRBJ2-2, with D perhaps assigned TRBD1 or TRBD2 (5 bases each). The CDR3 loop spans 17 amino acids. The V and J ends lost 0 bases and 3 bases respectively, with 17 bases between them. Germline V gene lookup returns CDR1 DFQATT and CDR2 SNEGSKA (reference sequence). The CDR3 loop is CSARDGARAPDTGELFF. The CDR3 bases are TGCAGTGCTAGAGACGGGGCGCGGGCTCCCGACACCGGGGAGCTGTTTTTT.

The rearrangement uses TRBV5-1 and TRBJ2-1; 9 nucleotides line up with TRBD2. The germline V gene has CDR1 SGHRS and CDR2 YFSETQ. The CDR3 is made up of 15 amino acids. Losses at the gene ends were 0 bases for V and 7 bases for J; bases not matched to a gene: 5. This CDR3 is CASSLGLAGQNEQFF. The CDR3 nucleotides read TGCGCCAGCAGCTTGGGGCTAGCGGGGCAGAATGAGCAGTTCTTC.

This clonotype was found a few times. This chain uses TRBV6-5 with TRBJ2-7; 7 nucleotides match TRBD2. The V and J ends lost 2 bases and 0 bases, in that order; junction bases with no gene match: 4. The CDR3 consists of 15 residues. Germline V gene data show CDR1 as MNHEY and CDR2 as SVGAGI. For the CDR3, the DNA is TGTGCCAGCAGTTACGCGCTAGCGGCCTCCTACGAGCAGTACTTC. Its protein product is CASSYALAASYEQYF.

The J gene is TRBJ2-7, the V gene TRBV11-2; 8 bases map to TRBD1. Losses at the gene ends were 6 bases for V and 3 bases for J; bases not matched to a gene: 7. Per the germline V gene, CDR1 is SGHAT and CDR2 is FQNNGV. The CDR3 spans 14 residues. The chain's CDR3 is CASSSGQGYYEQYF. CDR3 DNA: TGTGCCAGCAGTTCTGGACAGGGTTACTACGAGCAGTACTTC.